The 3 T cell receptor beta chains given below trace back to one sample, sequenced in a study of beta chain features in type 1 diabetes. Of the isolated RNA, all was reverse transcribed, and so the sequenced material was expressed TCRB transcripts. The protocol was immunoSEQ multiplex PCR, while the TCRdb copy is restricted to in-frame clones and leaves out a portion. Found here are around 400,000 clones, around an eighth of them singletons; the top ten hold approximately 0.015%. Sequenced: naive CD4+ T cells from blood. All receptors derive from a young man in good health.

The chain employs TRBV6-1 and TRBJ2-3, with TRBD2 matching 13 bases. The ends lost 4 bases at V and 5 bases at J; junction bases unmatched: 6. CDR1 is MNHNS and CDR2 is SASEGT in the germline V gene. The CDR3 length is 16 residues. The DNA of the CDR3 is TGTGCCAGCAGTGGCGGACTAGCGGGAGTTAAAGATACGCAGTATTTT. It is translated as CASSGGLAGVKDTQYF.

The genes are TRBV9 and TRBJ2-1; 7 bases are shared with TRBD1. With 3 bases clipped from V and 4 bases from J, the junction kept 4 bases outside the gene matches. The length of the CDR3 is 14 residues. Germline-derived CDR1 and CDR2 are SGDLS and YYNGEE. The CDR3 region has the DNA TGTGCCAGCAGCGCCGACAGGGCTTACAATGAGCAGTTCTTC. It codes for CASSADRAYNEQFF. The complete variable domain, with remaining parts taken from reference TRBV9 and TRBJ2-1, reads DSGVTQTPKHLITATGQRVTLRCSPRSGDLSVYWYQQSLDQGLQFLIQYYNGEERAKGNILERFSAQQFPDLHSELNLSSLELGDSALYFCASSADRAYNEQFFGPGTRLTVL.

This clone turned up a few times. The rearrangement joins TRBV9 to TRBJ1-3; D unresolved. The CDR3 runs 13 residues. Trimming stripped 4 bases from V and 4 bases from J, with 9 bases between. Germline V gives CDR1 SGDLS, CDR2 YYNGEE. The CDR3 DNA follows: TGTGCCAGCAGCTTCCGACTCGGAAACACCATATATTTT. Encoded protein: CASSFRLGNTIYF.